Below are 16 T cell receptor beta chains sequenced from a single sample in a study of blood T cell repertoires in COVID-19. Repertoires were generated with immunoSEQ multiplex PCR, while TCRdb's copy carries only in-frame clones and drops some. The table has 120,000 to 150,000 clones, around 84% seen once. The sequenced material came from peripheral blood. These receptors were taken from a young man with COVID-19, enrolled during active disease.

The V call is TRBV28, the J call TRBJ1-2; TRBD1 matches 9 bases. The germline V gene has CDR1 MDHEN and CDR2 SYDVKM. CDR3 length: 12 residues. V was pared by 10 bases and J by 8 bases, with 8 bases of the junction left unmatched. CDR3 DNA sequence: TGTGCCATCCAGACAGGGGGTAAGGGCTACACCTTC. It specifies CAIQTGGKGYTF.

This chain uses TRBV7-2 with TRBJ2-2; 12 bases align to TRBD2. V was clipped by 8 bases and J by 5 bases; unmatched bases: 6. CDR1 and CDR2 (germline): SGHTA, FQGNSA. This CDR3 has 15 residues. As DNA, the CDR3 is TGTGCCAGCCAGACTAGCGGGAGTCGGACCGGGGAGCTGTTTTTT. It is translated as CASQTSGSRTGELFF.

This clone occurred a few times. V is TRBV21-1 and J is TRBJ2-1; TRBD1, as called in the table, went unchecked against the DNA. TRBV21-1 is described as a pseudogene. This CDR3 is built from 15 residues. The CDR3 region is CASSNLDSSYNEQFF. The CDR3 DNA is TGTGCCAGCAGCAATTTAGACAGCTCCTACAATGAGCAGTTCTTC.

This rearrangement joins TRBV3-1 (or the pseudogene TRBV3-2) to TRBJ1-2; 7 bases agree with TRBD1. Germline CDR1 is LGHDT and CDR2 is YNNKEL (reference sequence). The CDR3 contains 16 residues. V dropped 4 bases and J dropped 1; count of bases not matched to a gene: 9. The CDR3 is CASSLFGTEINYGYTF. As DNA, the CDR3 is TGTGCCAGCAGCCTATTTGGGACAGAGATTAACTATGGCTACACCTTC.

This clone was seen only once. This chain links TRBV24-1 with TRBJ2-1; maybe TRBD2 (5 bases). This CDR3 is 16 amino acids long. The germline gives CDR1 KGHDR, CDR2 SFDVKD. V was pared by 4 bases and J by 6 bases, with 18 bases between. The CDR3 coding sequence is TGTGCCACCAGTGACCTCCCGTCGGCTAGCCTCAATGAGCAGTTCTTC. Encoded protein: CATSDLPSASLNEQFF.

Written as DNA, the CDR3 is TGTGCCAGCAGCTTGGAAGACAGAGCCAAAAACATTCAGTACTTC. This translates into CASSLEDRAKNIQYF. The J gene is TRBJ2-4, the V gene TRBV5-5; D is perhaps TRBD1 (5 bases). Trimming cost V 0 bases and J 0 bases, with 7 bases left between them. Germline-derived CDR1 and CDR2 are SGHKS and YYEKEE (reference sequence). The CDR3 is 15 amino acids. Combining the CDR3 with reference TRBV5-5 and TRBJ2-4 gives the whole variable domain DAGVTQSPTHLIKTRGQQVTLRCSPISGHKSVSWYQQVLGQGPQFIFQYYEKEERGRGNFPDRFSARQFPNYSSELNVNALLLGDSALYLCASSLEDRAKNIQYFGAGTRLSVL.

This chain uses TRBV7-8 with TRBJ2-3, with D possibly matching TRBD2 (7 bases). V lost 5 bases, J lost 4 bases, and 22 bases lay in between. Germline CDR1 SGHVS, CDR2 FQNEAQ. The CDR3 sequence is 17 residues long. CDR3 DNA sequence: TGTGCCAGCAGCAAAAGGGGGGGAGGATTGGGGCCAGATACGCAGTATTTT. Its translation: CASSKRGGGLGPDTQYF.

The rearrangement joins TRBV7-2 to TRBJ2-5; 8 nucleotides line up with TRBD2. Germline V gene lookup returns CDR1 SGHTA and CDR2 FQGNSA. J was trimmed by 5 bases and V by 2 bases; bases with no gene match: 16. This CDR3 has 18 residues. The CDR3 coding sequence is TGTGCCAGCAGCTTAATTTCTAGGTCTAGCGGGCGGGGGGAGACCCAGTACTTC. It translates to CASSLISRSSGRGETQYF. Using reference TRBV7-2 and TRBJ2-5 for the parts outside the CDR3, the full variable domain is GAGVSQSPSNKVTEKGKDVELRCDPISGHTALYWYRQSLGQGLEFLIYFQGNSAPDKSGLPSDRFSAERTGGSVSTLTIQRTQQEDSAVYLCASSLISRSSGRGETQYFGPGTRLLVL.

The V call is TRBV30, the J call TRBJ1-6; D is perhaps TRBD1 (6 bases). V gave up 0 bases and J gave up 9 bases, with 12 bases separating them. This CDR3 is built from 14 residues. The germline gives CDR1 GTSNPN, CDR2 SVGIG (reference sequence). CDR3 loop: CAWSVNRVRSPLHF. Here the CDR3 DNA reads TGTGCCTGGAGTGTAAACAGGGTTCGTTCACCCCTCCACTTT.

The genes are TRBV5-6 and TRBJ2-1; 10 nucleotides agree with TRBD1. The germline gives CDR1 SGHDT, CDR2 YYEEEE. The CDR3 length is 15 residues. Trimming took 4 bases from V and 4 from J; bases not matched to a gene: 5. The CDR3 is CASSRRDRGYNEQFF. In nucleotides, the CDR3 is TGTGCCAGCAGCCGCCGGGACAGGGGATACAATGAGCAGTTCTTC.

The J gene is TRBJ2-1, the V gene TRBV27, with TRBD2 as a possible D gene (5 bases). Trimming removed 1 base from V and 9 bases from J, with 10 bases in between. The length of the CDR3 is 13 residues. Looked up from germline, CDR1 is MNHEY and CDR2 is SMNVEV (reference sequence). CDR3 loop: CASSLFRGTEQFF. Here the CDR3 DNA reads TGTGCCAGCAGTTTATTTCGGGGTACTGAGCAGTTCTTC.

DNA for the CDR3: TGTGCCTGGAGTGTAGGGGGCTTTGGCAATCAGCCCCAGCATTTT. This sequence encodes CAWSVGGFGNQPQHF. V usage is TRBV30 and J usage is TRBJ1-5; TRBD1 matches at 7 bases. Germline V gene lookup returns CDR1 GTSNPN and CDR2 SVGIG (reference sequence). V was pared by 0 bases and J by 2 bases, with 4 bases of the junction left unmatched. CDR3 length: 15 residues.

The V gene is TRBV5-6, the J gene TRBJ1-5, with D uncertain. Germline V gene lookup returns CDR1 SGHDT and CDR2 YYEEEE. The CDR3 has 17 amino acids. V dropped 0 bases and J dropped 0 bases, with 13 bases sitting between them. The DNA for the CDR3 is TGTGCCAGCAGCTTGGCGGTACAGACATATAGCAATCAGCCCCAGCATTTT. Encoded protein: CASSLAVQTYSNQPQHF.

The rearrangement uses TRBV3-1 (or the pseudogene TRBV3-2) and TRBJ1-2, with 7 positions matching TRBD1. V lost 6 bases, J lost 8 bases, and 9 bases stayed unmatched. The CDR3 is 13 amino acids. Germline lookup yields CDR1 LGHDT and CDR2 YNNKEL (reference sequence). The DNA for the CDR3 is TGTGCCAGCAGTCCATATGACAGGGCGGGCTACACCTTC. It is translated as CASSPYDRAGYTF.

CDR3 nucleotides: TGTGCCTGGAGTGTAGGTATATCTTCAGGGGTTAGCACAGATACGCAGTATTTT. It is translated as CAWSVGISSGVSTDTQYF. The chain couples TRBV30 to TRBJ2-3; D is perhaps TRBD1 (6 bases). This CDR3 comprises 18 residues. Trimming took 0 bases from V and 0 from J, leaving 19 bases between them. Germline V CDR1 and CDR2: GTSNPN, SVGIG (reference sequence).

This chain links TRBV9 with TRBJ1-2, with a tentative D call TRBD1 (5 bases). The V gene's germline CDR1 is SGDLS and CDR2 YYNGEE. Trimming removed 4 bases at V and 1 base at J, with 8 bases between. This CDR3 has 13 amino acids. This CDR3 reads CASSSGFNYGYTF. In DNA form, the CDR3 reads TGTGCCAGCAGCTCAGGGTTTAACTATGGCTACACCTTC.